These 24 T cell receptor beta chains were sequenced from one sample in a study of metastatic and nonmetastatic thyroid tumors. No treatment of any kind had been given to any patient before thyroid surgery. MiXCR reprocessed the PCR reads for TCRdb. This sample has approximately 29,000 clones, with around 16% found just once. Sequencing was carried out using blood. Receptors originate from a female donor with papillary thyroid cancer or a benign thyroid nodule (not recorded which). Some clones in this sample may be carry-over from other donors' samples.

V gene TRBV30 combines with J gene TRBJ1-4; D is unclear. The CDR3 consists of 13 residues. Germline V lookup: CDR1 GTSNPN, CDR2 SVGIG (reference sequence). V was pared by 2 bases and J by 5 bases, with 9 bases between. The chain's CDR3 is CAWSRNPNEKLFF. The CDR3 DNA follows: TGTGCCTGGAGTCGGAATCCGAATGAAAAACTGTTTTTT. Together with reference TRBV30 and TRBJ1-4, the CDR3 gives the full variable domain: SQTIHQWPATLVQPVGSPLSLECTVEGTSNPNLYWYRQAAGRGLQLLFYSVGIGQISSEVPQNLSASRPQDRQFILSSKKLLLSDSGFYLCAWSRNPNEKLFFGSGTQLSVL.

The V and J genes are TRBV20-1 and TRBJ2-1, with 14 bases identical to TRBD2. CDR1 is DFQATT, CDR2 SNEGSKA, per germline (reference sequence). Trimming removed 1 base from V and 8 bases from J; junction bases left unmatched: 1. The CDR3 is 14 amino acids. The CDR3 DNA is TGCAGTGCTAGAGGGACTAGCGGGAGGCATGAGCAGTTCTTC. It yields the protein CSARGTSGRHEQFF.

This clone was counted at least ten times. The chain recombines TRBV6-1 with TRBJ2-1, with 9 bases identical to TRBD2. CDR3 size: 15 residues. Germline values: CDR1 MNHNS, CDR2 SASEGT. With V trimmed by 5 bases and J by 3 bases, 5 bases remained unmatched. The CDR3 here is CASSPTSGIYNEQFF. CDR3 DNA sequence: TGTGCCAGCAGTCCGACTAGCGGAATCTACAATGAGCAGTTCTTC.

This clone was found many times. The CDR3 protein is CASSPSYDNEQFF. CDR3 nucleotide sequence: TGTGCCAGCAGCCCCAGCTATGACAATGAGCAGTTCTTC. This chain joins TRBV7-2 and TRBJ2-1; D remains unclear. Trimming left V 5 bases short and J 5 bases short, with 10 bases between. From germline, CDR1 is SGHTA and CDR2 FQGNSA. This CDR3 region has 13 residues.

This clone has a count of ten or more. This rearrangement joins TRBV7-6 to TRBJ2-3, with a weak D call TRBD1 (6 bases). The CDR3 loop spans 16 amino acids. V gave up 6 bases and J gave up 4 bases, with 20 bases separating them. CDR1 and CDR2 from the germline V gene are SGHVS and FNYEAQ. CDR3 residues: CASSSAGTWPPDTQYF. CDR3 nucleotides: TGTGCCAGCAGTTCAGCCGGGACATGGCCCCCAGATACGCAGTATTTT.

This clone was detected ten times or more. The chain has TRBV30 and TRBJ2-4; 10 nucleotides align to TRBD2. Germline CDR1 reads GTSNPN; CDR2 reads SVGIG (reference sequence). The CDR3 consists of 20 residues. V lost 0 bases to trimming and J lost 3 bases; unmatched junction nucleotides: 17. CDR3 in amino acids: CAWSVPPGLAGELGKNIQYF. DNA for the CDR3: TGTGCCTGGAGTGTCCCCCCAGGGCTAGCGGGAGAATTGGGCAAAAACATTCAGTACTTC. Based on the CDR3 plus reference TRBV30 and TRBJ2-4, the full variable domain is SQTIHQWPATLVQPVGSPLSLECTVEGTSNPNLYWYRQAAGRGLQLLFYSVGIGQISSEVPQNLSASRPQDRQFILSSKKLLLSDSGFYLCAWSVPPGLAGELGKNIQYFGAGTRLSVL.

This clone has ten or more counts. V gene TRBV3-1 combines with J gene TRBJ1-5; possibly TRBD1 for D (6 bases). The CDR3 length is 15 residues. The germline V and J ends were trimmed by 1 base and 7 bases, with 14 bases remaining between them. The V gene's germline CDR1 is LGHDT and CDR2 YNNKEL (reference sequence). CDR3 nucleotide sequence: TGTGCCAGCAGCCAAGGGGTTGCTCAGGGGCAGCCCCAGCATTTT. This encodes CASSQGVAQGQPQHF.

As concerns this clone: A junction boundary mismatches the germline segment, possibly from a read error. CDR3 nucleotides: TGTGCCAGCAGTGAAGGAGTAAGCGAGCAGTATTTC. As protein: CASSEGVSEQYF. This rearrangement joins TRBV2 to TRBJ2-7; D unclear. This CDR3 region has 12 residues. CDR1 is SNHLY and CDR2 is FYNNEI in the germline V gene. Combining the CDR3 with reference TRBV2 and TRBJ2-7 gives the whole variable domain EPEVTQTPSHQVTQMGQEVILRCVPISNHLYFYWYRQILGQKVEFLVSFYNNEISEKSEIFDDQFSVERPDGSNFTLKIRSTKLEDSAMYFCASSEGVSEQYFGPGTRLTVT.

The CDR3 is CASSTRQNEKLFF. DNA for the CDR3: TGTGCCAGTAGTACCAGACAGAATGAAAAACTGTTTTTT. The rearrangement joins TRBV19 to TRBJ1-4; TRBD1 is a possible D gene (5 bases). The CDR3 contains 13 residues. The V end lost 4 bases, the J end lost 5 bases, and 8 bases lay between the germline ends. Germline V gene lookup returns CDR1 LNHDA and CDR2 SQIVND (reference sequence).

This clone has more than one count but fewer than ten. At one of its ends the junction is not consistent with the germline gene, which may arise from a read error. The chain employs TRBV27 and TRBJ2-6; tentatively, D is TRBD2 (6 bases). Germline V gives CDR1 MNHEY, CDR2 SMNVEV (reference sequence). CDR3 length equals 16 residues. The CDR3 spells CASSLFGGRGANVMTF. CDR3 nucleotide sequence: TGTGCCAGCAGTTTATTCGGGGGACGTGGGGCCAACGTCATGACTTTC.

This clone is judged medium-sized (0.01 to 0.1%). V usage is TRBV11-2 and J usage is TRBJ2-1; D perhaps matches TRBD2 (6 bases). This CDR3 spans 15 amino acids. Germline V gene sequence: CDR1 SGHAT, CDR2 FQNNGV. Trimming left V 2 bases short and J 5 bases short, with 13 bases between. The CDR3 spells CASSLPLASNNEQFF. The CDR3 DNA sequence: TGTGCCAGCAGCTTACCTCTAGCGTCTAACAATGAGCAGTTCTTC.

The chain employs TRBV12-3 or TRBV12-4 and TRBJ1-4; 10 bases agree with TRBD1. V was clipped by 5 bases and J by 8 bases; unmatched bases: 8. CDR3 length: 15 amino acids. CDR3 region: CASSSTGTGVEKLFF. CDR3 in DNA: TGTGCCAGCAGTAGTACCGGGACAGGGGTCGAAAAACTGTTTTTT.

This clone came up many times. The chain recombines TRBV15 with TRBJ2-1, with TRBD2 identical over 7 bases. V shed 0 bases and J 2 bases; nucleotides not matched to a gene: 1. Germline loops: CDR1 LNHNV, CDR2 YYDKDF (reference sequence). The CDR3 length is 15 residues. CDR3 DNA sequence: TGTGCCACCAGCAGAGACGCGGGGGCCTACAATGAGCAGTTCTTC. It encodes CATSRDAGAYNEQFF.

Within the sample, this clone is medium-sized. The CDR3 is CASSLLATFSTDTQYF. The DNA for the CDR3 is TGTGCCAGCAGTTTGCTAGCCACGTTTAGCACAGATACGCAGTATTTT. The J gene is TRBJ2-3, the V gene TRBV27, with D possibly matching TRBD2 (5 bases). The germline V gene encodes CDR1 MNHEY and CDR2 SMNVEV (reference sequence). CDR3 size: 16 residues. Trimming pared 3 bases from V and 0 bases from J, leaving 13 bases between.

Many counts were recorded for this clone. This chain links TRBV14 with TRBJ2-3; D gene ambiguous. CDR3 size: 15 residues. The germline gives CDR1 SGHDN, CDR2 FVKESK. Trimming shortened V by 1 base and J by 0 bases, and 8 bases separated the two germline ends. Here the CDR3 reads CASSQARSSTDTQYF. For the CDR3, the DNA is TGTGCCAGCAGCCAAGCGCGGTCTAGCACAGATACGCAGTATTTT.

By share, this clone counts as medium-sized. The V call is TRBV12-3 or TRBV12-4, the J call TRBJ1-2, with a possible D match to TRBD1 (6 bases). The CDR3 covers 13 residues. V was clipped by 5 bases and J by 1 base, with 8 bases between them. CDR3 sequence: CASSRTVNYGYTF. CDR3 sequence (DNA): TGTGCCAGCAGTCGGACAGTTAACTATGGCTACACCTTC.

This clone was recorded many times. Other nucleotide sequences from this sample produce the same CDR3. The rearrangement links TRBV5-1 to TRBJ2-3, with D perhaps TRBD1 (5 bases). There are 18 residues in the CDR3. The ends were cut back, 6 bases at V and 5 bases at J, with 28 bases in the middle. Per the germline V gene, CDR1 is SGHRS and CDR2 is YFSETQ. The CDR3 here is CASIKNPATVPRGDTQYF. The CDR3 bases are TGCGCCAGCATTAAAAACCCCGCGACAGTCCCTAGGGGAGATACGCAGTATTTT.

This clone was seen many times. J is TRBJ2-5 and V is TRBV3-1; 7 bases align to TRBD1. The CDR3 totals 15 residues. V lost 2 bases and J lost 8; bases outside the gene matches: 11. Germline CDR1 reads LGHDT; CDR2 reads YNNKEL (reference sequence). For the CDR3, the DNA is TGTGCCAGCAGCCAAAGGGGACAGAATAAGAGAACCCAGTACTTC. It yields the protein CASSQRGQNKRTQYF.

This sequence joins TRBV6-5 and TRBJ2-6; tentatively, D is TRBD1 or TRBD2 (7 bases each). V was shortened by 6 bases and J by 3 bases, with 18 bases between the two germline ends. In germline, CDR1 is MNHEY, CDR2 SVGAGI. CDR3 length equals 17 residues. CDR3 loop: CASSTIQGRGGANVLTF. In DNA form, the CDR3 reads TGTGCCAGCAGCACCATACAGGGGAGGGGTGGGGCCAACGTCCTGACTTTC.

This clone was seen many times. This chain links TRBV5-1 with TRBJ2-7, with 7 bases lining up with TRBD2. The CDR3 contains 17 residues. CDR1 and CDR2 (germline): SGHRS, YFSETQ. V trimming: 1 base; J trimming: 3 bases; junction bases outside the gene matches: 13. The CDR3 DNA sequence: TGCGCCAGCAGCTTGCGGCGGGGCACTCCGGGAGGCTACGAGCAGTACTTC. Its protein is CASSLRRGTPGGYEQYF.

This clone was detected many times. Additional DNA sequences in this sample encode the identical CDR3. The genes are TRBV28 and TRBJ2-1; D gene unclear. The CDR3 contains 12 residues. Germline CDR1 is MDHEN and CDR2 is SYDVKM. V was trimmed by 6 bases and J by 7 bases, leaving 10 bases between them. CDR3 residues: CASSLLINEQFF. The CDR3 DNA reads TGTGCCAGCAGCTTGTTGATAAATGAGCAGTTCTTC.

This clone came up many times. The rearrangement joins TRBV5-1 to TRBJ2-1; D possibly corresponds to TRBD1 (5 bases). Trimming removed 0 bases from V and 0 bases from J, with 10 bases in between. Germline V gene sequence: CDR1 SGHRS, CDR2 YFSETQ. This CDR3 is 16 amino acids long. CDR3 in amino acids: CASSLGQGSSYNEQFF. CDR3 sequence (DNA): TGCGCCAGCAGCTTGGGTCAGGGCAGCTCCTACAATGAGCAGTTCTTC.

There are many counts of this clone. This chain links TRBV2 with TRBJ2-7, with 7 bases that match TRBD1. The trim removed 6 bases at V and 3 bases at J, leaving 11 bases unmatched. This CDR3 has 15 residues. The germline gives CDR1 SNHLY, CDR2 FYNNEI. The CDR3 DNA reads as TGTGCCAGCAGAGCTAAGACAGGGCGGATCTACGAGCAGTACTTC. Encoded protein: CASRAKTGRIYEQYF.

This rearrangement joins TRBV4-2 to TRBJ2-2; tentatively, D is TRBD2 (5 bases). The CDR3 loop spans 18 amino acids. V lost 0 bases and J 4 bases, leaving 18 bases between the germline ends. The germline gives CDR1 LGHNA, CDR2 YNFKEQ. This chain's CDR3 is CASSQDALGGSRTGELFF. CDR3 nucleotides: TGTGCCAGCAGCCAAGACGCACTCGGCGGGTCCCGCACCGGGGAGCTGTTTTTT.